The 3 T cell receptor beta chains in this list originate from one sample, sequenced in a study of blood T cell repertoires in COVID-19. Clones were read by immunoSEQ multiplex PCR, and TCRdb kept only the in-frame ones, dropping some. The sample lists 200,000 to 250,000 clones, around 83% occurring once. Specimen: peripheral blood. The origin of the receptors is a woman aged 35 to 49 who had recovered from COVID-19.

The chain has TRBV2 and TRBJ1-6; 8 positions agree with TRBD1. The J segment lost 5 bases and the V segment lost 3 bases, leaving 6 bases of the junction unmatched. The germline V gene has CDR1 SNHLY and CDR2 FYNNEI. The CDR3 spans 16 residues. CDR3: CASSDQGAKNNSPLHF. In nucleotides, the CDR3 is TGTGCCAGCAGTGACCAGGGGGCCAAGAATAATTCACCCCTCCACTTT. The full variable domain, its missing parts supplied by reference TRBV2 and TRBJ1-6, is EPEVTQTPSHQVTQMGQEVILRCVPISNHLYFYWYRQILGQKVEFLVSFYNNEISEKSEIFDDQFSVERPDGSNFTLKIRSTKLEDSAMYFCASSDQGAKNNSPLHFGNGTRLTVT.

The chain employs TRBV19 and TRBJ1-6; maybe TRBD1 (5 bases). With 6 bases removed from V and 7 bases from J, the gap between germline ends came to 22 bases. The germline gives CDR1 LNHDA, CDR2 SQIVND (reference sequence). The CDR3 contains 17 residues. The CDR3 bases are TGTGCCAGTAGCCCCCGAGCCCCAGACAGTGGGAATTCACCCCTCCACTTT. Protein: CASSPRAPDSGNSPLHF.

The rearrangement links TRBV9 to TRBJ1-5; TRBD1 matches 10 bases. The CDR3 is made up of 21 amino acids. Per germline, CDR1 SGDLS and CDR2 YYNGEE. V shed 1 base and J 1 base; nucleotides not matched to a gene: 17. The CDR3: CASSVRRRWGQGTISNQPQHF. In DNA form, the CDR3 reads TGTGCCAGCAGCGTACGACGGCGGTGGGGACAGGGGACCATCAGCAATCAGCCCCAGCATTTT.